Each of the 23 T cell receptor beta chains below was sequenced from the same sample in a study of cytomegalovirus exposure and HLA in healthy donors (dated by TCRdb to between 2016 and 2019). Library construction relied on the immunoSEQ multiplex PCR assay. The multiplex PCR relied on a mix of 60 forward primers for TCR Vbeta segments and 13 reverse primers for TCR Jbeta segments. Sourced from immuneACCESS, this table was stored by TCRdb with only in-frame sequences that have V and J called. A share of the clones is absent; for the studies checked, an unresolved V gene accounts for under half, and the remainder has no known explanation. The sample table holds approximately 96,000 clones, of which approximately 74% were seen once. Around 1.8% of the sample is in the top ten clones. Sequences were obtained from PBMCs. The receptors originated from a male donor in good health and CMV-seronegative.

In its sample, this clone was seen a few times. The V call is TRBV2, the J call TRBJ1-3; 9 bases are shared with TRBD1. The CDR3 sequence is 18 residues long. Unmatched junction bases numbered 15, after V lost 7 bases and J lost 2 bases. The germline gives CDR1 SNHLY, CDR2 FYNNEI. CDR3 amino acids: CASIRTRTGDTPGNTIYF. The CDR3 DNA sequence: TGTGCCAGCATTAGAACGAGGACAGGGGACACACCTGGAAACACCATATATTTT.

The CDR3: CASSDARGSGSGGTQYF. DNA of the CDR3: TGTGCCAGCAGCGATGCCCGTGGTAGCGGGAGCGGAGGGACCCAGTACTTC. The V and J genes are TRBV9 and TRBJ2-5, with TRBD2 matching 9 bases. Trimming cost V 3 bases and J 7 bases; bases outside gene matches: 16. From germline, CDR1 is SGDLS and CDR2 YYNGEE. CDR3 length: 17 amino acids. Combining the CDR3 with reference TRBV9 and TRBJ2-5 gives the whole variable domain DSGVTQTPKHLITATGQRVTLRCSPRSGDLSVYWYQQSLDQGLQFLIQYYNGEERAKGNILERFSAQQFPDLHSELNLSSLELGDSALYFCASSDARGSGSGGTQYFGPGTRLLVL.

The chain carries TRBV5-1 and TRBJ2-1; 11 bases line up with TRBD2. Germline assignment: CDR1 SGHRS and CDR2 YFSETQ. The CDR3 runs 19 residues. Trimming removed 6 bases from V and 2 bases from J; junction bases left unmatched: 16. The CDR3 here is CASKIQLAGVLKPYNEQFF. The DNA of the CDR3 is TGCGCCAGCAAAATTCAACTAGCGGGAGTCCTAAAACCCTACAATGAGCAGTTCTTC.

The gene calls are TRBV30 and TRBJ1-2, with 7 bases matching TRBD1. Germline values: CDR1 GTSNPN, CDR2 SVGIG (reference sequence). CDR3 length: 18 residues. V dropped 3 bases and J dropped 2; count of bases not matched to a gene: 18. The CDR3 reads CAWRRGRQGLGSNYGYTF. The CDR3 bases are TGTGCCTGGAGGAGGGGGCGGCAGGGCTTGGGGTCGAACTATGGCTACACCTTC.

The chain recombines TRBV18 with TRBJ2-1; 13 nucleotides line up with TRBD2. CDR3 size: 14 residues. Germline-derived CDR1 and CDR2 are KGHSH and LQKENI. V was clipped by 10 bases and J by 7 bases; unmatched bases: 7. DNA for the CDR3: TGTGCCACCCTACTAGCGGGAGGGAAGAATGAGCAGTTCTTC. Protein: CATLLAGGKNEQFF.

The V call is TRBV27, the J call TRBJ2-1; 9 positions agree with TRBD1. After removal of 3 bases from V and 5 bases from J, the junction contained 5 bases not matched to a gene. This CDR3 is built from 15 residues. The V gene's germline CDR1 is MNHEY and CDR2 SMNVEV (reference sequence). CDR3 nucleotide sequence: TGTGCCAGCAGTTTTGGGACAGGGAACCACAATGAGCAGTTCTTC. Protein sequence: CASSFGTGNHNEQFF.

A remark on this clone: Within the sample, other DNA sequences also encode this same CDR3. J is TRBJ1-3 and V is TRBV19, with TRBD1 matching over 8 bases. V lost 4 bases, J lost 0 bases, and 2 bases stayed unmatched. This CDR3 is built from 15 residues. Per the germline V gene, CDR1 is LNHDA and CDR2 is SQIVND (reference sequence). The CDR3, as DNA: TGTGCCAGTAGTACCGGACAGGGCTCTGGAAACACCATATATTTT. It specifies CASSTGQGSGNTIYF.

This rearrangement joins TRBV4-2 to TRBJ1-3, with D perhaps TRBD1 (6 bases). Germline CDR1 is LGHNA and CDR2 is YNFKEQ. This CDR3 is built from 15 residues. Trimming cost V 4 bases and J 3 bases, with 13 bases left between them. This chain's CDR3 is CASSPAGTIGNTIYF. Written as DNA, the CDR3 is TGTGCCAGCAGCCCCGCCGGGACAATTGGAAACACCATATATTTT.

The V gene is TRBV7-2, the J gene TRBJ1-2; D is possibly TRBD1 (6 bases). CDR3 length: 13 residues. Looked up from germline, CDR1 is SGHTA and CDR2 is FQGNSA. Deletions cut 8 bases from V and 6 bases from J, with 16 bases between. CDR3 loop: CASRPRGQDGYTF. Written as DNA, the CDR3 is TGTGCCAGCCGGCCCCGGGGACAAGATGGCTACACCTTC.

This clone was seen a handful of times. The rearrangement links TRBV5-6 to TRBJ1-5; 7 nucleotides line up with TRBD1. Trimming took 0 bases from V and 4 from J; bases not matched to a gene: 4. CDR1 is SGHDT, CDR2 YYEEEE, per germline. The CDR3 length is 15 residues. CDR3 region: CASSLAPGGNQPQHF. Written as DNA, the CDR3 is TGTGCCAGCAGCTTGGCTCCAGGGGGGAATCAGCCCCAGCATTTT.

This clone was counted only a few times. The J gene is TRBJ2-7, the V gene TRBV14; 11 bases are shared with TRBD2. Germline V gene sequence: CDR1 SGHDN, CDR2 FVKESK. The CDR3 is 15 residues long. V was clipped by 4 bases and J by 5 bases; unmatched bases: 7. CDR3 DNA sequence: TGTGCCAGCAGCCGGAATAGCGGGAGGGCCCACGAGCAGTACTTC. Translating it yields CASSRNSGRAHEQYF.

The chain is built from TRBV6-5 and TRBJ2-3, with TRBD2 identical over 8 bases. This CDR3 has 14 amino acids. CDR1 is MNHEY, CDR2 SVGAGI, per germline. V shed 5 bases, J shed 8 bases, and the junction held 9 bases outside the gene matches. CDR3 in amino acids: CASSTNIAGRTQYF. The CDR3 region has the DNA TGTGCCAGCAGTACGAACATAGCGGGGCGTACGCAGTATTTT.

V gene TRBV7-7 combines with J gene TRBJ2-5; 7 bases line up with TRBD1. CDR1 and CDR2 (germline): SSHAT, FNYEAQ (reference sequence). J was trimmed by 2 bases and V by 5 bases; bases with no gene match: 5. The CDR3 spans 14 residues. CDR3 loop: CASSHRDRQETQYF. The CDR3 DNA reads as TGTGCCAGCAGCCACCGGGACAGACAAGAGACCCAGTACTTC.

This clone turned up a few times. The J gene is TRBJ2-1, the V gene TRBV5-1; 11 positions match TRBD2. CDR3 length: 16 amino acids. V trimming: 3 bases; J trimming: 8 bases; junction bases outside the gene matches: 10. Germline V CDR1 and CDR2: SGHRS, YFSETQ. The CDR3 region is CASSSYFSGRADEQFF. DNA of the CDR3: TGCGCCAGCAGCTCGTACTTTAGCGGGAGGGCGGATGAGCAGTTCTTC. Supplemented by reference TRBV5-1 and TRBJ2-1, the full variable domain reads KAGVTQTPRYLIKTRGQQVTLSCSPISGHRSVSWYQQTPGQGLQFLFEYFSETQRNKGNFPGRFSGRQFSNSRSEMNVSTLELGDSALYLCASSSYFSGRADEQFFGPGTRLTVL.

The chain joins TRBV15 to TRBJ1-2; TRBD1 agrees at 12 bases. The CDR3 sequence is 16 residues long. Unmatched junction bases numbered 3, after V lost 0 bases and J lost 4 bases. Germline V gives CDR1 LNHNV, CDR2 YYDKDF (reference sequence). The CDR3 loop reads CATSRDRGQGAYGYTF. As DNA, the CDR3 is TGTGCCACCAGCAGAGATCGGGGACAGGGGGCCTATGGCTACACCTTC.

This chain connects TRBV6-1 to TRBJ2-7; 11 bases agree with TRBD2. The CDR3 is 15 residues long. V was clipped by 4 bases and J by 0 bases; unmatched bases: 2. Germline assignment: CDR1 MNHNS and CDR2 SASEGT. CDR3 protein: CASSVLAGVSYEQYF. The DNA of the CDR3 is TGTGCCAGCAGTGTACTAGCGGGAGTCTCCTACGAGCAGTACTTC.

The rearrangement uses TRBV7-2 and TRBJ2-3; possible D gene TRBD2, 5 bases. CDR1 is SGHTA, CDR2 FQGNSA, per germline. The CDR3 covers 15 residues. V dropped 5 bases and J dropped 2 bases, with 14 bases sitting between them. DNA of the CDR3: TGTGCCAGCAGCCAGGCGGGCCGAGTCACAGATACGCAGTATTTT. This sequence encodes CASSQAGRVTDTQYF. The full variable domain, with the rest looked up from reference TRBV7-2 and TRBJ2-3, is GAGVSQSPSNKVTEKGKDVELRCDPISGHTALYWYRQSLGQGLEFLIYFQGNSAPDKSGLPSDRFSAERTGGSVSTLTIQRTQQEDSAVYLCASSQAGRVTDTQYFGPGTRLTVL.

V is TRBV11-2 and J is TRBJ1-4, with D tentatively TRBD1 (5 bases). The V end lost 3 bases, the J end lost 5 bases, and 13 bases lay between the germline ends. CDR3 length: 15 residues. Germline lookup yields CDR1 SGHAT and CDR2 FQNNGV. CDR3 residues: CASSFLGRQNEKLFF. CDR3 DNA: TGTGCCAGCAGCTTCCTAGGGCGACAGAATGAAAAACTGTTTTTT.

V is TRBV6-5 and J is TRBJ2-2; D is possibly TRBD1 (5 bases). Germline-derived CDR1 and CDR2 are MNHEY and SVGAGI. This CDR3 comprises 14 residues. The germline V and J ends were trimmed by 9 bases and 2 bases, with 13 bases remaining between them. CDR3 residues: CARKRRGNTGELFF. The CDR3 coding sequence is TGTGCCAGAAAAAGAAGGGGTAACACCGGGGAGCTGTTTTTT.

Only one count was recorded for this clone. The chain uses TRBV7-2 and TRBJ2-1, with TRBD1 identical over 7 bases. This CDR3 is 14 amino acids long. Germline CDR1 reads SGHTA; CDR2 reads FQGNSA. Trimming at V came to 3 bases and at J to 10 bases, leaving 9 bases not matched to a gene. The CDR3 spells CASSLYTGAGEQFF. Written as DNA, the CDR3 is TGTGCCAGCAGCTTGTACACAGGGGCGGGCGAGCAGTTCTTC.

The chain joins TRBV6-4 to TRBJ1-2, with a possible D match to TRBD1 (5 bases). The CDR3 runs to 13 residues. Trimming left V 4 bases short and J 2 bases short, with 8 bases between. Germline V gene sequence: CDR1 MRHNA, CDR2 SNTAGT. The CDR3 sequence: CASSANRNYGYTF. The CDR3 DNA sequence: TGTGCCAGCAGTGCTAACAGGAACTATGGCTACACCTTC.

The chain uses TRBV5-1 and TRBJ2-7; tentative D call: TRBD2 (6 bases). V was pared by 3 bases and J by 3 bases, with 13 bases between. Germline V gene data show CDR1 as SGHRS and CDR2 as YFSETQ. The CDR3 extends over 14 amino acids. The CDR3 here is CASSSAGPSYEQYF. The CDR3 coding sequence is TGCGCCAGCAGCTCGGCGGGACCCAGCTACGAGCAGTACTTC.

This rearrangement joins TRBV25-1 to TRBJ2-7, with TRBD1 as a possible D gene (5 bases). The CDR3 spans 14 residues. Germline lookup yields CDR1 MGHDK and CDR2 SYGVNS. Trimming took 3 bases from V and 2 from J, leaving 11 bases between them. CDR3 bases: TGTGCCAGCAGTGAGGGTGGGGCTGCCTACGAGCAGTACTTC. Residues: CASSEGGAAYEQYF.